This TCR beta chain originates from a study of HIV-infected children after antiretroviral therapy interruption. Overall study: Weeks 0, 12, interruption end (24 or 48), and about 3 years post-study gave interruption-arm samples. Study-level findings and limits: Some non-naive CD45RA+ T cells might be present among sorted naive cells. Naive CD4+ Gini coefficient rose by interruption end, suggesting clonal expansion.

Unique molecular identifiers were included in an RNA-based 3' RACE TCR library. MiXCR, applied by TCRdb to the 3' RACE reads, yields one record per CDR3 protein. This repertoire shows around 41,000 distinct CDR3 sequences, approximately 7% found once; its top ten account for about 1%. Treatment described: PENTA 11 planned treatment interruption arm or continuous ART arm. Germline V gene data show CDR1 as DFQATT and CDR2 as SNEGSKA (reference sequence). This CDR3 is 16 amino acids long. Trimming stripped 0 bases from V and 3 bases from J, with 14 bases between. This clonotype was seen repeatedly, ten times or more. Its target is unknown.

V and J are TRBV20-1 and TRBJ2-2; D unresolved. This specimen was CD45RA+ CD4+ T cells from PBMCs, pooled from several time points, taken from a donor given antiretroviral therapy, either interrupted or continuous. Subset noted: naive CD4+ CD45RA+ CD45RO- T cells. The source of this sequence is a pool of human donors with HIV. The DNA for the CDR3 is TGCAGTGCTAGAGATCGCGAGACAAAATACACCGGGGAGCTGTTTTTT. Translation: CSARDRETKYTGELFF.